These 23 T cell receptor beta chains were all obtained from the same sample, sequenced in a study of cytomegalovirus exposure and HLA in healthy donors. PCR employed 60 Vbeta and 13 Jbeta primers. Assay: immunoSEQ multiplex PCR; the TCRdb copy retains only in-frame clones and omits some. The table lists approximately 70,000 clones, around two thirds of them singletons. The sequencing sample was made of PBMCs. The receptors shown here come from a woman aged 45-65 years in good health and CMV-seropositive.

V and J are TRBV30 and TRBJ2-7, with a weak D call TRBD2 (7 bases). The V and J ends lost 2 bases and 6 bases respectively, with 17 bases between them. From germline, CDR1 is GTSNPN and CDR2 SVGIG (reference sequence). CDR3 length equals 14 residues. This CDR3 is CAWSRGVTGGEQYF. For the CDR3, the DNA is TGTGCCTGGAGTAGGGGGGTTACGGGGGGCGAGCAGTACTTC.

The chain is built from TRBV5-5 and TRBJ2-7; maybe TRBD1 (6 bases). V gave up 2 bases and J gave up 2 bases, with 20 bases separating them. This CDR3 has 17 residues. Per germline, CDR1 SGHKS and CDR2 YYEKEE (reference sequence). The CDR3 loop is CASSFQIGTIATYEQYF. In DNA, the CDR3 is TGTGCCAGCAGCTTTCAGATAGGGACAATTGCCACCTACGAGCAGTACTTC.

The V call is TRBV5-6, the J call TRBJ1-2, with D uncertain. Germline V lookup: CDR1 SGHDT, CDR2 YYEEEE. Trimming removed 0 bases from V and 0 bases from J, with 6 bases in between. The CDR3 is 14 amino acids. The CDR3 DNA reads TGTGCCAGCAGCTTGGGCAGAACTAACTATGGCTACACCTTC. This encodes CASSLGRTNYGYTF.

The chain links TRBV7-2 to TRBJ2-7; TRBD2 aligns across 7 bases. This CDR3 has 16 residues. With 4 bases clipped from V and 0 bases from J, the junction kept 9 bases outside the gene matches. Per germline, CDR1 SGHTA and CDR2 FQGNSA. The CDR3: CASSSHMGGSSYEQYF. The CDR3 DNA reads as TGTGCCAGCAGCTCCCACATGGGAGGGAGCTCCTACGAGCAGTACTTC.

This clone was found once. This chain uses TRBV11-2 with TRBJ1-2; D possibly corresponds to TRBD1 (5 bases). From germline, CDR1 is SGHAT and CDR2 FQNNGV. The CDR3 runs to 11 residues. Trimming left V 10 bases short and J 6 bases short, with 12 bases between. DNA for the CDR3: TGTGCCACACGGCGGGGCGATGGCTACACCTTC. Translation gives CATRRGDGYTF.

This rearrangement joins TRBV7-2 to TRBJ2-7; TRBD2 is a possible D gene (5 bases). The CDR3 length is 13 residues. V lost 5 bases and J lost 3, with 11 bases in between. Germline lookup yields CDR1 SGHTA and CDR2 FQGNSA. CDR3 in amino acids: CASSLAAGYEQYF. The CDR3 nucleotides are TGTGCCAGCAGCCTCGCGGCGGGCTACGAGCAGTACTTC.

This clone appeared a single time. J is TRBJ1-2 and V is TRBV5-1; possibly TRBD1 for D (6 bases). Trimming pared 0 bases from V and 8 bases from J, leaving 14 bases between. The length of the CDR3 is 14 residues. Germline CDR1 reads SGHRS; CDR2 reads YFSETQ. In DNA form, the CDR3 reads TGCGCCAGCAGCTTGGAATCAGGGACAACGGGCTACACCTTC. Amino acid sequence: CASSLESGTTGYTF. Full variable domain (outside the CDR3, taken from reference TRBV5-1 and TRBJ1-2): KAGVTQTPRYLIKTRGQQVTLSCSPISGHRSVSWYQQTPGQGLQFLFEYFSETQRNKGNFPGRFSGRQFSNSRSEMNVSTLELGDSALYLCASSLESGTTGYTFGSGTRLTVV.

The chain uses TRBV19 and TRBJ2-2, with D perhaps TRBD2 (5 bases). V lost 4 bases and J 6 bases, leaving 15 bases between the germline ends. This CDR3 contains 15 residues. Per the germline V gene, CDR1 is LNHDA and CDR2 is SQIVND (reference sequence). The CDR3 nucleotides are TGTGCCAGTAGTAAAGTGGGAGAATTACCCGGGGAGCTGTTTTTT. It encodes CASSKVGELPGELFF.

This clone showed up just once. The chain employs TRBV5-1 and TRBJ2-5; TRBD2 matches 11 bases. Germline V gene sequence: CDR1 SGHRS, CDR2 YFSETQ. Unmatched junction bases numbered 3, after V lost 0 bases and J lost 2 bases. The CDR3 is 16 residues long. The CDR3: CASSLVLAGGQETQYF. CDR3 sequence (DNA): TGCGCCAGCAGCTTGGTCTTAGCGGGGGGGCAAGAGACCCAGTACTTC.

On this clone: The junction does not match germline at one end; this may be a read error. The rearrangement links TRBV27 to TRBJ2-3; D is undetermined. Germline V gene sequence: CDR1 MNHEY, CDR2 SMNVEV (reference sequence). The CDR3 has 13 amino acids. CDR3 nucleotides: TGTGCCAGCAGATCTATCCCCACAGATATGCAGTATTTT. Its translation: CASRSIPTDMQYF.

The V call is TRBV7-3, the J call TRBJ1-1; maybe TRBD1 (5 bases). Germline CDR1 SGHTA, CDR2 FQGTGA. Trimming stripped 5 bases from V and 4 bases from J, with 14 bases between. The CDR3 is 14 residues long. The CDR3 spells CASSAQGSATEAFF. CDR3 sequence (DNA): TGTGCCAGCAGCGCCCAGGGATCGGCCACTGAAGCTTTCTTT.

The rearrangement links TRBV7-2 to TRBJ2-7; D is possibly TRBD1 (5 bases). The CDR3 runs to 15 residues. Trimming took off 1 base at V and 2 bases at J, with 12 bases between the two ends. CDR1 is SGHTA and CDR2 is FQGNSA in the germline V gene. The CDR3, as DNA: TGTGCCAGCAGCTTAGACTACAGGAAAACCTACGAGCAGTACTTC. As protein: CASSLDYRKTYEQYF.

The rearrangement joins TRBV12-2 to TRBJ2-5; the DNA was not compared with TRBD2, the D call given in the table. The J call could be wrong; TRBJ2-7 is a better fit for the DNA end. TRBV12-2 is a pseudogene segment. The CDR3 length is 16 residues. CDR3 sequence: CASRLTLEDGVYEQYF. CDR3 sequence (DNA): TGTGCAAGTCGCTTAACTTTGGAGGACGGCGTCTACGAGCAGTACTTC.

V gene TRBV7-6 combines with J gene TRBJ1-1; 7 nucleotides line up with TRBD1. This CDR3 is 15 amino acids long. Germline assignment: CDR1 SGHVS and CDR2 FNYEAQ. The J segment lost 1 base and the V segment lost 5 bases, leaving 7 bases of the junction unmatched. The CDR3 loop reads CASSLTGTANTEAFF. The CDR3 DNA reads as TGTGCCAGCAGCCTCACCGGGACAGCGAACACTGAAGCTTTCTTT.

V usage is TRBV4-1 and J usage is TRBJ1-2; 8 nucleotides align to TRBD1. Germline values: CDR1 MGHRA, CDR2 YSYEKL. The CDR3 loop spans 17 amino acids. V lost 2 bases and J lost 3; bases outside the gene matches: 11. CDR3 sequence (DNA): TGCGCCAGCAGCCAAACCGGACAGGGACGTGTCGACTATGGCTACACCTTC. Translation: CASSQTGQGRVDYGYTF.

The V gene is TRBV7-9, the J gene TRBJ2-7; D perhaps matches TRBD1 (6 bases). The V gene lost 4 bases and the J gene lost 3 bases, with 7 bases spanning the gap. Germline assignment: CDR1 SEHNR and CDR2 FQNEAQ (reference sequence). The CDR3 contains 12 residues. CDR3 sequence: CASSSQGYEQYF. CDR3 DNA sequence: TGTGCCAGCAGCTCACAGGGCTACGAGCAGTACTTC.

The genes are TRBV7-9 and TRBJ2-1; 14 bases match TRBD2. CDR3 size: 15 residues. Germline-derived CDR1 and CDR2 are SEHNR and FQNEAQ (reference sequence). V trimming: 4 bases; J trimming: 8 bases; junction bases outside the gene matches: 4. The CDR3 region has the DNA TGTGCCAGCAGCTCGGGACTAGCGGGAGTATATGAGCAGTTCTTC. Amino acid sequence: CASSSGLAGVYEQFF. Variable domain in full (rest from reference TRBV7-9 and TRBJ2-1): DTGVSQNPRHKITKRGQNVTFRCDPISEHNRLYWYRQTLGQGPEFLTYFQNEAQLEKSRLLSDRFSAERPKGSFSTLEIQRTEQGDSAMYLCASSSGLAGVYEQFFGPGTRLTVL.

The chain employs TRBV6-1 and TRBJ2-1; TRBD1 aligns across 8 bases. J gave up 11 bases and V 5 bases, and 5 bases lay outside the gene matches. The CDR3 contains 12 residues. The germline V gene encodes CDR1 MNHNS and CDR2 SASEGT. For the CDR3, the DNA is TGTGCCAGCAGTAGGGACAGGACTAAGCAGTTCTTC. Its translation: CASSRDRTKQFF.

The rearrangement uses TRBV30 and TRBJ1-1; 9 bases agree with TRBD1. This CDR3 contains 14 residues. V lost 3 bases, J lost 5 bases, and 7 bases stayed unmatched. Germline V CDR1 and CDR2: GTSNPN, SVGIG (reference sequence). The CDR3 DNA sequence: TGTGCCTGGAGGGGAACAGGGGGCTGGACTGAAGCTTTCTTT. Translating gives CAWRGTGGWTEAFF.

This clone was counted a few times. This chain links TRBV28 with TRBJ1-4, with a weak D call TRBD1 (5 bases). Germline loops: CDR1 MDHEN, CDR2 SYDVKM. Between the trimmed V and J ends, which lost 3 bases and 5 bases, there was a span of 10 bases. This CDR3 comprises 14 residues. CDR3: CASSLSAGNEKLFF. The CDR3 DNA sequence: TGTGCCAGCAGTTTGTCGGCAGGGAATGAAAAACTGTTTTTT.

Within the sample, this clone is medium-sized. This chain joins TRBV9 and TRBJ1-3; TRBD1 agrees at 7 bases. The CDR3 length is 15 residues. The germline gives CDR1 SGDLS, CDR2 YYNGEE. V trimming: 5 bases; J trimming: 0 bases; junction bases outside the gene matches: 5. CDR3 amino acids: CASSGTAPSGNTIYF. The CDR3, as DNA: TGTGCCAGCAGTGGGACAGCCCCCTCTGGAAACACCATATATTTT.

The chain couples TRBV7-9 to TRBJ1-1; no clear D. Germline V CDR1 and CDR2: SEHNR, FQNEAQ (reference sequence). The length of the CDR3 is 12 residues. V was cut by 1 base and J by 10 bases, with 10 bases left in between. CDR3 coding DNA: TGTGCCAGCAGCTTAGACCCAGGTGGAGCTTTCTTT. The encoded protein is CASSLDPGGAFF.

In its sample, this clone was seen a few times. J is TRBJ1-1 and V is TRBV6-5; no firm D call. The ends were cut back, 7 bases at V and 3 bases at J, with 15 bases in the middle. Germline V gives CDR1 MNHEY, CDR2 SVGAGI. CDR3 length: 14 residues. The CDR3 region has the DNA TGTGCCAGCACCCCGGCGGAACGGTACACTGAAGCTTTCTTT. This translates into CASTPAERYTEAFF.